These 20 T cell receptor beta chains originate from one sample sequenced in a study of T cell responses to AZD1222 COVID-19 vaccine. Assay used: immunoSEQ multiplex PCR; TCRdb lists only in-frame clones, some missing. The table lists about 130,000 clones, roughly 90% of them singletons. The specimen was peripheral blood, collected on day 0 of AZD1222 vaccination. These receptor sequences come from an adult in good health.

V is TRBV7-9 and J is TRBJ2-1, with TRBD2 identical over 10 bases. Per the germline V gene, CDR1 is SEHNR and CDR2 is FQNEAQ (reference sequence). Losses at the gene ends were 6 bases for V and 3 bases for J; bases not matched to a gene: 8. This CDR3 region has 16 residues. CDR3 coding DNA: TGTGCCAGCAGTCCGCCCCTAGCGGGGGACTACAATGAGCAGTTCTTC. This sequence encodes CASSPPLAGDYNEQFF. The full variable domain, completed using reference TRBV7-9 and TRBJ2-1, is DTGVSQNPRHKITKRGQNVTFRCDPISEHNRLYWYRQTLGQGPEFLTYFQNEAQLEKSRLLSDRFSAERPKGSFSTLEIQRTEQGDSAMYLCASSPPLAGDYNEQFFGPGTRLTVL.

This clone was picked up one time. The chain carries TRBV19 and TRBJ2-2; tentatively, D is TRBD2 (6 bases). Trimming left V 3 bases short and J 0 bases short, with 11 bases between. Germline V gene sequence: CDR1 LNHDA, CDR2 SQIVND (reference sequence). This CDR3 spans 16 amino acids. CDR3 coding DNA: TGTGCCAGTAGTATTATGGGACTTCCGAACACCGGGGAGCTGTTTTTT. Its protein is CASSIMGLPNTGELFF.

This rearrangement joins TRBV6-1 to TRBJ2-4; 9 bases match TRBD1. CDR1 and CDR2 (germline): MNHNS, SASEGT. The V gene end was trimmed by 2 bases and the J gene end by 0 bases; junction bases not matched to a gene: 5. This CDR3 has 17 residues. In DNA form, the CDR3 reads TGTGCCAGCAGTGAACCGGGACAGGGACGAGCCAAAAACATTCAGTACTTC. It translates to CASSEPGQGRAKNIQYF.

The chain uses TRBV27 and TRBJ1-4; 9 bases align to TRBD1. Trimming took 7 bases from V and 10 from J; bases not matched to a gene: 10. From germline, CDR1 is MNHEY and CDR2 SMNVEV (reference sequence). CDR3 length equals 14 residues. This chain's CDR3 is CASTAGQGIGKLFF. The CDR3 DNA reads TGTGCCAGCACCGCCGGACAGGGGATTGGAAAACTGTTTTTT.

The chain combines TRBV19 with TRBJ2-3; TRBD2 might be the D (5 bases). This CDR3 has 14 amino acids. Trimming cost V 10 bases and J 2 bases, with 16 bases left between them. Germline assignment: CDR1 LNHDA and CDR2 SQIVND (reference sequence). The CDR3 spells CATKPTNPTDTQYF. CDR3 coding DNA: TGTGCCACCAAACCGACTAACCCCACAGATACGCAGTATTTT.

The chain recombines TRBV11-2 with TRBJ1-6; maybe TRBD1 (5 bases). This CDR3 has 17 amino acids. Germline CDR1 and CDR2: SGHAT and FQNNGV. V was trimmed by 5 bases and J by 5 bases, leaving 19 bases between them. CDR3 sequence (DNA): TGTGCCAGCAGCACGCCTTCAGGGTTCCGAGATAATTCACCCCTCCACTTT. This encodes CASSTPSGFRDNSPLHF.

A few counts support this clone. The chain employs TRBV9 and TRBJ1-5; D is uncertain. CDR3 length equals 15 residues. Germline V gene lookup returns CDR1 SGDLS and CDR2 YYNGEE. Trimming pared 4 bases from V and 7 bases from J, leaving 18 bases between. The CDR3 is CASSPTASEGQPQHF. CDR3 DNA: TGTGCCAGCAGCCCTACAGCCTCCGAGGGACAGCCCCAGCATTTT.

V gene TRBV7-2 combines with J gene TRBJ1-3; no reliable D call. Trimming removed 5 bases at V and 0 bases at J, with 14 bases between. Germline values: CDR1 SGHTA, CDR2 FQGNSA. The CDR3 is 16 residues long. CDR3 bases: TGTGCCAGCAGCGCAGAGCTACACCACTCTGGAAACACCATATATTTT. Protein: CASSAELHHSGNTIYF.

The V and J genes are TRBV7-9 and TRBJ2-3; the D is unclear. Deletions cut 5 bases from V and 3 bases from J, with 15 bases between. Germline loops: CDR1 SEHNR, CDR2 FQNEAQ (reference sequence). This CDR3 has 15 residues. CDR3 residues: CASSAAVHGTDTQYF. The CDR3 DNA reads as TGTGCCAGCAGCGCAGCAGTTCACGGGACAGATACGCAGTATTTT.

The CDR3 sequence is CASSTGMISTEAFF. CDR3 DNA sequence: TGCGCCAGCAGCACAGGGATGATCTCCACTGAAGCTTTCTTT. V and J are TRBV4-1 and TRBJ1-1; D might be TRBD1 (6 bases). The germline V gene encodes CDR1 MGHRA and CDR2 YSYEKL. CDR3 length: 14 residues. Trimming pared 5 bases from V and 4 bases from J, leaving 14 bases between.

This clone occurred once. The rearrangement uses TRBV14 and TRBJ2-1, with 10 bases aligning to TRBD2. Germline CDR1 and CDR2: SGHDN and FVKESK. Losses at the gene ends were 1 base for V and 0 bases for J; bases not matched to a gene: 9. CDR3 length: 19 amino acids. The CDR3 is CASSQVGGLAPSSYNEQFF. The DNA of the CDR3 is TGTGCCAGCAGCCAAGTCGGGGGACTAGCGCCCAGCTCCTACAATGAGCAGTTCTTC.

The CDR3 spells CASSFGPGYTF. In nucleotides, the CDR3 is TGTGCCAGCAGCTTCGGACCGGGCTACACCTTC. The V and J genes are TRBV7-3 and TRBJ1-2, with no clear D. Trimming pared 3 bases from V and 8 bases from J, leaving 7 bases between. From germline, CDR1 is SGHTA and CDR2 FQGTGA. There are 11 residues in the CDR3. Together with reference TRBV7-3 and TRBJ1-2, the CDR3 gives the full variable domain: GAGVSQTPSNKVTEKGKYVELRCDPISGHTALYWYRQSLGQGPEFLIYFQGTGAADDSGLPNDRFFAVRPEGSVSTLKIQRTERGDSAVYLCASSFGPGYTFGSGTRLTVV.

The J gene is TRBJ1-2, the V gene TRBV21-1. TRBV21-1 represents a pseudogene. The CDR3 sequence is 17 residues long. The CDR3 sequence: CASSLRGALRSVYGYTF. DNA for the CDR3: TGTGCCAGCAGCTTACGCGGCGCCTTACGGTCCGTCTATGGCTACACCTTC.

For the CDR3, the DNA is TGTGCCAGCAGTTTATCCGGGACAGGGAACACTGAAGCTTTCTTT. This encodes CASSLSGTGNTEAFF. V and J are TRBV6-4 and TRBJ1-1, with 8 bases fitting TRBD1. This CDR3 has 15 residues. Germline CDR1 is MRHNA and CDR2 is SNTAGT. The junction had 6 bases not matched to a gene; V was cut back by 5 bases and J by 1 base.

Only a few counts were recorded for this clone. The gene calls are TRBV19 and TRBJ1-1; D remains ambiguous. V lost 6 bases and J 0 bases, leaving 8 bases between the germline ends. Germline CDR1 and CDR2: LNHDA and SQIVND (reference sequence). CDR3 size: 13 residues. As DNA, the CDR3 is TGTGCCAGTAGGAGTCTCATGAACACTGAAGCTTTCTTT. This translates into CASRSLMNTEAFF.

This CDR3 is CASSSRELETQYF. DNA for the CDR3: TGTGCCAGCAGCTCCAGGGAACTGGAGACCCAGTACTTC. The rearrangement links TRBV7-7 to TRBJ2-5, with TRBD1 as a possible D gene (5 bases). Germline loops: CDR1 SSHAT, CDR2 FNYEAQ (reference sequence). Deletions cut 4 bases from V and 5 bases from J, with 11 bases between. The length of the CDR3 is 13 residues.

A few counts support this clone. The chain recombines TRBV7-9 with TRBJ2-7; 11 nucleotides align to TRBD2. The CDR3 sequence is 16 residues long. Germline values: CDR1 SEHNR, CDR2 FQNEAQ (reference sequence). The junction had 12 bases not matched to a gene; V was cut back by 5 bases and J by 6 bases. CDR3 nucleotide sequence: TGTGCCAGCAGCCGTGCGGACGGACTAGCGGGTTTCGAGCAGTACTTC. Residues: CASSRADGLAGFEQYF.

This chain uses TRBV6-5 with TRBJ1-5; D is unresolved. The ends were cut back, 7 bases at V and 1 base at J, with 14 bases in the middle. In germline, CDR1 is MNHEY, CDR2 SVGAGI. The CDR3 has 15 amino acids. CDR3 region: CASTWTLGSNQPQHF. In DNA, the CDR3 is TGTGCCAGCACCTGGACCCTCGGGAGCAATCAGCCCCAGCATTTT.

The genes are TRBV28 and TRBJ1-5; a possible D gene is TRBD1 (6 bases). Looked up from germline, CDR1 is MDHEN and CDR2 is SYDVKM. The CDR3 length is 15 residues. V dropped 5 bases and J dropped 8 bases, with 19 bases sitting between them. DNA of the CDR3: TGTGCCAGCAGTCCCCCCCGGGGGCGGTCGGAGCCCCAGCATTTT. This sequence encodes CASSPPRGRSEPQHF. Filled out from reference TRBV28 and TRBJ1-5, the complete variable domain reads DVKVTQSSRYLVKRTGEKVFLECVQDMDHENMFWYRQDPGLGLRLIYFSYDVKMKEKGDIPEGYSVSREKKERFSLILESASTNQTSMYLCASSPPRGRSEPQHFGDGTRLSIL.

The rearrangement joins TRBV6-6 to TRBJ1-2; TRBD1 is a possible D gene (6 bases). The V and J ends lost 5 bases and 4 bases respectively, with 23 bases between them. The length of the CDR3 is 17 residues. CDR1 MNHNY and CDR2 SVGAGI come from the germline V gene (reference sequence). CDR3 residues: CASSQHPGQKGGYGYTF. The CDR3 DNA follows: TGTGCCAGCAGTCAACATCCCGGACAGAAGGGAGGCTATGGCTACACCTTC.